A selection of T cell receptor beta chains follows, all from one sample in a study of blood T cells in healthy people across ages. In TCRdb, the 5' RACE reads were re-called with MiXCR into one record per CDR3 protein. The repertoire holds 800,000 to 1,000,000 distinct CDR3 sequences, with about 44% as singletons. Sequencing used blood. The receptors stem from a man aged 25-40 years in good health. CDR3s include the opening cysteine and the closing phenylalanine or tryptophan. A D gene is named only where the DNA matches it firmly. Some rows have no size entry. The others give once, few or many, or a class for an expanded clone.

cdr3_length j_call v_call clone_size d_call cdr3_aa cdr3_nt
13 TRBJ2-5 TRBV20-1 few - CSASPQVPETQYF TGCAGTGCTAGCCCTCAGGTCCCGGAGACCCAGTACTTC
13 TRBJ2-7 TRBV29-1 once - CSARDLRSYEQYF TGCAGCGCCCGGGACTTACGGTCCTACGAGCAGTACTTC
17 TRBJ1-2 TRBV20-1 - TRBD1 CSASGTGVGSFYYGYTF TGCAGTGCTAGCGGGACAGGGGTGGGCTCGTTCTACTATGGCTACACCTTC
13 TRBJ2-1 TRBV2 - - CASSREGGNEQFF TGTGCCAGCAGTCGGGAAGGGGGCAATGAGCAGTTCTTC
13 TRBJ2-7 TRBV24-1 - - CATRAGPGFEQYF TGTGCCACCAGGGCAGGGCCGGGGTTCGAGCAGTACTTC
14 TRBJ2-1 TRBV12-3/TRBV12-4 few - CASSRDSTYNEQFF TGTGCCAGCAGCCGGGACTCTACTTACAATGAGCAGTTCTTC
13 TRBJ1-1 TRBV7-2 - - CASSLEGGDEAFF TGTGCCAGCAGCTTAGAAGGAGGCGATGAAGCTTTCTTT
15 TRBJ1-1 TRBV13 few - CASSLGPGLNTEAFF TGTGCCAGCAGCTTAGGCCCCGGACTCAACACTGAAGCTTTCTTT
14 TRBJ2-3 TRBV10-3 few TRBD2 CAIMTSGGGDTQYF TGTGCCATCATGACTAGCGGGGGTGGAGATACGCAGTATTTT
14 TRBJ2-7 TRBV10-2 - TRBD2 CASYLSGGPYEQYF TGCGCCAGCTACCTTAGCGGGGGACCCTACGAGCAGTACTTC
14 TRBJ2-3 TRBV5-5 few - CASSLGVGSDTQYF TGTGCCAGCAGCTTGGGAGTGGGGTCAGATACGCAGTATTTT
13 TRBJ2-5 TRBV29-1 - TRBD1 CSVEWDSEETQYF TGCAGCGTTGAGTGGGACAGTGAAGAGACCCAGTACTTC
14 TRBJ1-2 TRBV7-9 - - CAGSFREQGSGYTF TGTGCCGGCAGCTTTCGTGAACAGGGATCGGGCTACACCTTC
14 TRBJ1-4 TRBV20-1 few TRBD1 CSARPTGGNEKLFF TGCAGTGCTAGACCGACAGGGGGGAATGAAAAACTGTTTTTT
13 TRBJ2-7 TRBV20-1 few TRBD1 CSAVQGAAYEQYF TGCAGTGCCGTACAGGGGGCCGCCTACGAGCAGTACTTC
18 TRBJ2-3 TRBV28 few TRBD1 CASSLPGQGSLVTDTQYF TGTGCCAGCAGTTTACCGGGACAGGGGTCCCTTGTCACAGATACGCAGTATTTT
15 TRBJ1-2 TRBV6-5 few TRBD1 CASSYGTASNYGYTF TGTGCCAGCAGTTACGGGACAGCGTCTAACTATGGCTACACCTTC
13 TRBJ2-3 TRBV6-4 few - CASKDRITDTQYF TGTGCCAGCAAAGACCGGATTACAGATACGCAGTATTTT
15 TRBJ2-6 TRBV5-1 few - CASSFDGSGANVLTF TGCGCCAGCAGCTTCGATGGCTCTGGGGCCAACGTCCTGACTTTC
14 TRBJ2-7 TRBV2 few - CASSGDSSYNEQYF TGTGCCAGCAGTGGAGACAGTTCTTACAATGAGCAGTACTTC
14 TRBJ1-5 TRBV10-3 - - CAISEVGEGQPQHF TGTGCCATCAGTGAGGTAGGAGAAGGTCAGCCCCAGCATTTT
16 TRBJ2-3 TRBV6-6 once TRBD2 CTSSYSGGGSTDTQYF TGTACCAGCAGTTACTCGGGCGGGGGTAGCACAGATACGCAGTATTTT
14 TRBJ2-7 TRBV28 - TRBD1 CASTRQGARYEQYF TGTGCCAGCACCAGACAGGGGGCCAGGTACGAGCAGTACTTC
15 TRBJ2-7 TRBV20-1 once TRBD1 CSAQHPGQGTYEQYF TGCAGTGCTCAGCACCCGGGACAGGGAACCTACGAGCAGTACTTC
11 TRBJ2-5 TRBV28 - - CASYHAETQYF TGTGCCAGCTACCATGCGGAGACCCAGTACTTC
12 TRBJ2-7 TRBV28 - - CATNYGTYEQYF TGTGCCACCAACTACGGTACCTACGAGCAGTACTTC
14 TRBJ2-7 TRBV6-2/TRBV6-3 many - CASSYPGQTYEQYF TGTGCCAGCAGTTACCCTGGACAGACCTACGAGCAGTACTTC
14 TRBJ2-5 TRBV20-1 - TRBD1 CSASHDRAPVEQYF TGCAGTGCTAGCCATGACAGGGCACCCGTAGAGCAGTACTTC
16 TRBJ2-3 TRBV5-5 few TRBD2 CASSLQAGGPVDTQYF TGTGCCAGCAGCTTGCAAGCGGGGGGGCCCGTAGATACGCAGTATTTT
14 TRBJ1-2 TRBV18 few - CASRPGDSGYGYTF TGTGCCAGCCGTCCGGGGGATAGCGGCTATGGCTACACCTTC
12 TRBJ2-1 TRBV3-1 - - CASSRGGLEQFF TGTGCCAGCAGCCGGGGGGGCCTTGAGCAGTTCTTC
17 TRBJ2-3 TRBV5-1 - TRBD2 CASSLAVAGASTDTQYF TGCGCCAGCAGCTTGGCGGTAGCGGGGGCTAGCACAGATACGCAGTATTTT
13 TRBJ1-1 TRBV2 - - CASIGHANTEAFF TGTGCCAGCATTGGTCATGCGAACACTGAAGCTTTCTTT
13 TRBJ2-7 TRBV6-1 once TRBD2 CASSGTSIYEQYF TGTGCCAGCTCCGGGACTAGTATTTACGAGCAGTACTTC
16 TRBJ2-5 TRBV5-1 - TRBD1 CASSLGSGTVLETQYF TGCGCCAGCAGCTTGGGATCAGGGACAGTGTTAGAGACCCAGTACTTC